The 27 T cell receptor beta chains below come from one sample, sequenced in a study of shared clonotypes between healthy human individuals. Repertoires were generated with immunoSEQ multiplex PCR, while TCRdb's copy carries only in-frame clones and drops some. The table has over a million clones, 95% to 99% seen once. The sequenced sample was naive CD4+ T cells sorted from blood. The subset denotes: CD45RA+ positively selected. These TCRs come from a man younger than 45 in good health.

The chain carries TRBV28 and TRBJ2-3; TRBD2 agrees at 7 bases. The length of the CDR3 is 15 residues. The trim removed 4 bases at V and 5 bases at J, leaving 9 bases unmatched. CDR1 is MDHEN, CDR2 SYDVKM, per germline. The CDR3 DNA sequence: TGTGCCAGCAGTTCGAGGAGCGGGAAAGGAGATACGCAGTATTTT. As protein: CASSSRSGKGDTQYF.

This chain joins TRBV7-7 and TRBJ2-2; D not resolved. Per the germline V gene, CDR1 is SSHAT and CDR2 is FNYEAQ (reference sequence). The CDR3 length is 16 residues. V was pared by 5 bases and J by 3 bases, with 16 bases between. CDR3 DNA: TGTGCCAGCAGCCCCCGGCTGGGCGGATACACCGGGGAGCTGTTTTTT. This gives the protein CASSPRLGGYTGELFF.

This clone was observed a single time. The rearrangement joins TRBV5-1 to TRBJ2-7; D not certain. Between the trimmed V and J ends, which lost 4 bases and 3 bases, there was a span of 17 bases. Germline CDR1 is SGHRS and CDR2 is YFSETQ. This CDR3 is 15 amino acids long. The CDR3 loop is CASSPTAQPYYEQYF. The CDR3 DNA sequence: TGCGCCAGCAGCCCGACGGCGCAGCCCTACTACGAGCAGTACTTC.

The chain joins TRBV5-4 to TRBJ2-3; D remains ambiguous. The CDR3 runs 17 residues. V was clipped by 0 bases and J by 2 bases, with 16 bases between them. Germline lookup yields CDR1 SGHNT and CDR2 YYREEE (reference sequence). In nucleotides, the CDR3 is TGTGCCAGCAGCTTGGGAACGGCTATCGAAAACACAGATACGCAGTATTTT. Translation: CASSLGTAIENTDTQYF.

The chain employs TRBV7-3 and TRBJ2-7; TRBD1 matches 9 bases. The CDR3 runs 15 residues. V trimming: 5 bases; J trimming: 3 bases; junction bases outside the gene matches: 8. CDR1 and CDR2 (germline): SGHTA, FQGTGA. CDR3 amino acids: CASSAGQGLRYEQYF. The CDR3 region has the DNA TGTGCCAGCAGCGCGGGACAGGGCCTACGCTACGAGCAGTACTTC.

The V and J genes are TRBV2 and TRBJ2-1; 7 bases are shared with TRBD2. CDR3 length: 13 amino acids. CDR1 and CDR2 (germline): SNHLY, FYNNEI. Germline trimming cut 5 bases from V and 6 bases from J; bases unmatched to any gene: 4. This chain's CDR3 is CASSWDYVNEQFF. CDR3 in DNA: TGTGCCAGCAGTTGGGACTACGTCAATGAGCAGTTCTTC.

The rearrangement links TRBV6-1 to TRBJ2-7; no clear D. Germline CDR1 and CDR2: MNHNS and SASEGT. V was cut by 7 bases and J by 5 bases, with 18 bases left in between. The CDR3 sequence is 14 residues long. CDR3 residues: CASTRIGPLNEQYF. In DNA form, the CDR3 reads TGTGCCAGCACTCGAATTGGACCATTAAACGAGCAGTACTTC.

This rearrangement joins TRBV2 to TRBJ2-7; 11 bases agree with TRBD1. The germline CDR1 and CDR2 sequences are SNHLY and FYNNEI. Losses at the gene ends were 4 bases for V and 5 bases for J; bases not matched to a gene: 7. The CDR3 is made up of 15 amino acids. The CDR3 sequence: CASSVRWTGGDEQYF. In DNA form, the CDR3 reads TGTGCCAGCAGTGTTCGTTGGACAGGGGGCGACGAGCAGTACTTC.

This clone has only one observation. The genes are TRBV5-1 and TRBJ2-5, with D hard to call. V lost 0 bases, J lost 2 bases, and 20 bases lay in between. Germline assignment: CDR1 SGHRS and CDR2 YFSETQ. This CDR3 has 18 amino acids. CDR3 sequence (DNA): TGCGCCAGCAGCTTGGGGGCTTCTGCAGAAACTTTTCAAGAGACCCAGTACTTC. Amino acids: CASSLGASAETFQETQYF. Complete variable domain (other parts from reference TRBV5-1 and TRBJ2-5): KAGVTQTPRYLIKTRGQQVTLSCSPISGHRSVSWYQQTPGQGLQFLFEYFSETQRNKGNFPGRFSGRQFSNSRSEMNVSTLELGDSALYLCASSLGASAETFQETQYFGPGTRLLVL.

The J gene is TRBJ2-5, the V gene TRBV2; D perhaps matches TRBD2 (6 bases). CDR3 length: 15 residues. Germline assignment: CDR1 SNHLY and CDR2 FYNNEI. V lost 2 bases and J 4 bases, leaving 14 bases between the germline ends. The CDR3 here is CASSEIQGGGETQYF. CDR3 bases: TGTGCCAGCAGTGAAATCCAGGGAGGTGGAGAGACCCAGTACTTC.

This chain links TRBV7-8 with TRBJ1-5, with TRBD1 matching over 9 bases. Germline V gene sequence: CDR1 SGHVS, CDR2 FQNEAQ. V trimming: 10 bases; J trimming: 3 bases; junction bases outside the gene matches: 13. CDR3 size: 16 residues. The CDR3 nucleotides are TGTGCCATGCGAGGGAGAGGGGACAGGGACAATCAGCCCCAGCATTTT. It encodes CAMRGRGDRDNQPQHF.

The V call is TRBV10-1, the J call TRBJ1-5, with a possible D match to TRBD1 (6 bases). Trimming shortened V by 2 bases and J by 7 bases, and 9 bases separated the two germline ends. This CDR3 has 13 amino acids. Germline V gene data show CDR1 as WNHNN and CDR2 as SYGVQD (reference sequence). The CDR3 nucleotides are TGCGCCAGCAGTGAGGCAGGGGCCCAGCCCCAGCATTTT. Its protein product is CASSEAGAQPQHF.

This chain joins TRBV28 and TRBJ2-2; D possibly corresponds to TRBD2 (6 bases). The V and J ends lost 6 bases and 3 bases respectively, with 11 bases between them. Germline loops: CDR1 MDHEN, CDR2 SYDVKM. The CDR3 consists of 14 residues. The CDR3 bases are TGTGCCAGCAGAATCCGGGAGCACACCGGGGAGCTGTTTTTT. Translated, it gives CASRIREHTGELFF.

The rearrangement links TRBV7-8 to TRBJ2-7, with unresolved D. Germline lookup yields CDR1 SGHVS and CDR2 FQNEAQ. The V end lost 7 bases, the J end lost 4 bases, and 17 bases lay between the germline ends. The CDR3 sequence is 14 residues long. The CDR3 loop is CASIDGRSLYEQYF. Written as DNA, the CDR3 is TGTGCCAGCATCGATGGGCGGTCGTTGTACGAGCAGTACTTC.

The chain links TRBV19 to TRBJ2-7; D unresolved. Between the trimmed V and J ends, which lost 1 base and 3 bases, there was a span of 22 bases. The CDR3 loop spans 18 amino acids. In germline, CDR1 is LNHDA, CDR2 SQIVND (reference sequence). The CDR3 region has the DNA TGTGCCAGTAGTATAGGCCCCCTCAGAGGTAAATTGGGCTACGAGCAGTACTTC. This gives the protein CASSIGPLRGKLGYEQYF.

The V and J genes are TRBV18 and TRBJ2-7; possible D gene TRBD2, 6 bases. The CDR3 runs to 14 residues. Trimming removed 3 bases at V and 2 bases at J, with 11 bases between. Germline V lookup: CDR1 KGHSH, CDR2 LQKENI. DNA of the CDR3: TGTGCCAGCTCACCGGTTACTAGCACCTACGAGCAGTACTTC. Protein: CASSPVTSTYEQYF.

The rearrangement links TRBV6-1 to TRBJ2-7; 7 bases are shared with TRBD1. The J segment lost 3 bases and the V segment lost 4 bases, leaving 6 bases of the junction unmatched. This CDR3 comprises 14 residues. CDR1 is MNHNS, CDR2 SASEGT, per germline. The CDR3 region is CASSGAGGYYEQYF. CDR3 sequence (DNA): TGTGCCAGCAGTGGGGCAGGGGGTTACTACGAGCAGTACTTC.

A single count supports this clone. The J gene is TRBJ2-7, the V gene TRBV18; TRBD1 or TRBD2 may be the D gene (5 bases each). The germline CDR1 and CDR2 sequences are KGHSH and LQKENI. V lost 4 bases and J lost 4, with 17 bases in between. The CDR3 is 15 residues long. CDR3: CASSQLGVDLYEQYF. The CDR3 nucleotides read TGTGCCAGCTCACAATTGGGGGTAGATCTATACGAGCAGTACTTC.

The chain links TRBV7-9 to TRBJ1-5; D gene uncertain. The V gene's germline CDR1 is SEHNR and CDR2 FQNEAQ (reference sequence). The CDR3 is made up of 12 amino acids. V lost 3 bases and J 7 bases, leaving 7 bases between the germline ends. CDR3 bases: TGTGCCAGCAGCTTTGCGGAACAGCCCCAGCATTTT. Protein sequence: CASSFAEQPQHF.

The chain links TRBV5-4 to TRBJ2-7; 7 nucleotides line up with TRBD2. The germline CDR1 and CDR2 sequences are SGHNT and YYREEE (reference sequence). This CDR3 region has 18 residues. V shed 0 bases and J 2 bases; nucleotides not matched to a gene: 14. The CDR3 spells CASSLGPRSGTETYEQYF. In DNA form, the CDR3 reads TGTGCCAGCAGCTTGGGCCCCCGAAGCGGGACTGAGACCTACGAGCAGTACTTC.

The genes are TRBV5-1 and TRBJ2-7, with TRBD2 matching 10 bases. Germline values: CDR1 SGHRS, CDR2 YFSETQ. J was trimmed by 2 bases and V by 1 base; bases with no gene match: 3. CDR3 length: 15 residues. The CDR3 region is CASSLLGTSAYEQYF. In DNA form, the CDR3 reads TGCGCCAGCAGCTTGTTAGGGACTAGCGCCTACGAGCAGTACTTC.

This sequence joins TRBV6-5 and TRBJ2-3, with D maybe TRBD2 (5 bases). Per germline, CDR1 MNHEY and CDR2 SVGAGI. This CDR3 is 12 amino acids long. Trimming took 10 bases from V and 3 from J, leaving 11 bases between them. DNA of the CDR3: TGTGCCACCCTAGCCATGACAGATACGCAGTATTTT. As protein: CATLAMTDTQYF.

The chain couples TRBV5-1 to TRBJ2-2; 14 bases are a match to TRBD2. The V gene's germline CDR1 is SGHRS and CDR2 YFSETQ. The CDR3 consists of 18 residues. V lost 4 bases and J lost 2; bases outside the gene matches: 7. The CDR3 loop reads CASSGGLAGAPNTGELFF. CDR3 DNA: TGCGCCAGCAGCGGGGGACTAGCGGGAGCCCCCAACACCGGGGAGCTGTTTTTT.

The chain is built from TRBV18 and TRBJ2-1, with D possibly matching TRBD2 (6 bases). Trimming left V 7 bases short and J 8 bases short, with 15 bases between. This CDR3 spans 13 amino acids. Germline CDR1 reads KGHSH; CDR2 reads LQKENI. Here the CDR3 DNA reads TGTGCCAGCTACTTGACTAGTAGGGATGAGCAGTTCTTC. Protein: CASYLTSRDEQFF.

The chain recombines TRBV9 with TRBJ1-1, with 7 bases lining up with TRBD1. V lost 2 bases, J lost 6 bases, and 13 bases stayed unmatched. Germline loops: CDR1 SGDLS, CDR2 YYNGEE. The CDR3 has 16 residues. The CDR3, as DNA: TGTGCCAGCAGCGTCAACCCGGGGGGACAGAGAGCTGAAGCTTTCTTT. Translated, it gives CASSVNPGGQRAEAFF.

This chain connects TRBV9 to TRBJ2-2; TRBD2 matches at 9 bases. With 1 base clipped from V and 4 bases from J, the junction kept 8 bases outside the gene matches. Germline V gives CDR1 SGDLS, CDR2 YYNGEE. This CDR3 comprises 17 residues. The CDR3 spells CASSVLASGTITGELFF. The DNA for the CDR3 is TGTGCCAGCAGCGTATTAGCTAGCGGGACGATCACCGGGGAGCTGTTTTTT.

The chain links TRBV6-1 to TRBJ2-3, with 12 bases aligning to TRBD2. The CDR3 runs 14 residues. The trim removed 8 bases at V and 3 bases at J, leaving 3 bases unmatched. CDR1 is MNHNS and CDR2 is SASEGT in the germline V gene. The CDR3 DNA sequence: TGTGCCAGCCTAGCGGGAGGGCCTACAGATACGCAGTATTTT. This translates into CASLAGGPTDTQYF.